This entry features one TCR beta chain sequence. Its antigen is not identified. Time point defined: 2015-2016 season, pre-vaccination. CDR1 is GTSNPN, CDR2 SVGIG, per germline (reference sequence). The CDR3 sequence is 16 residues long. With V trimmed by 0 bases and J by 2 bases, 7 bases remained unmatched. Libraries were prepared by immunoSEQ multiplex PCR; TCRdb keeps only in-frame clonotypes and omits some of them. The sample lists 5,000 to 6,500 clones; around four fifths were seen once. The data originate from a study of follicular helper T cells after annual influenza vaccination. Whole-study context: Across the 2013-2014, 2014-2015 and 2015-2016 vaccination seasons, some subjects were resampled.

Study-wide results and caveats: Day 7 ICOS+CD38+ clones later appeared mostly in ICOS-CD38- cTfh. ICOS+CD38+ cTfh clonality change tracked circulating plasmablast frequency change.

V and J are TRBV30 and TRBJ2-1, with 7 bases aligning to TRBD1. This material consisted of CXCR5- memory CD4+ T cells sorted from blood, taken on the day of influenza vaccination. This TCR was sampled from an adult who received the influenza vaccine. DNA of the CDR3: TGTGCCTGGAGTGTAAAGGGGGCTAATCCCTACAATGAGCAGTTCTTC. Protein product: CAWSVKGANPYNEQFF. Combining the CDR3 with reference TRBV30 and TRBJ2-1 gives the whole variable domain SQTIHQWPATLVQPVGSPLSLECTVEGTSNPNLYWYRQAAGRGLQLLFYSVGIGQISSEVPQNLSASRPQDRQFILSSKKLLLSDSGFYLCAWSVKGANPYNEQFFGPGTRLTVL.